One sample yielded the 4 T cell receptor beta chains listed below, sequenced in a study of quantifying T cell responses using KT2 cells. Study-level information: TCR alpha and beta constant-region primers primed reverse transcription of RNA.

An oligo carrying a UMI was ligated to the cDNA 3' end. The first PCR ran 3 to 5 cycles with an equimolar RC1.1 and RC1.2 beta primer mix. MiXCR, run by TCRdb on the UMI-ligation and nested PCR reads, gives a single entry per CDR3 protein. The sample holds tens of thousands of distinct CDR3 sequences, approximately 6.8% seen once. The sequenced sample consisted of PBMCs spiked with cells of the T cell clone KT2. Receptors were obtained from a human donor.

V is TRBV20-1 and J is TRBJ2-5, with D maybe TRBD1 (6 bases). The length of the CDR3 is 13 residues. V lost 0 bases and J 5 bases, leaving 10 bases between the germline ends. The germline CDR1 and CDR2 sequences are DFQATT and SNEGSKA (reference sequence). CDR3 sequence: CSARDQGPETQYF. In DNA, the CDR3 is TGCAGTGCTAGAGATCAGGGGCCCGAGACCCAGTACTTC.

This clonotype was observed many times. The chain carries TRBV6-5 and TRBJ2-5; 7 bases are shared with TRBD2. Germline lookup yields CDR1 MNHEY and CDR2 SVGAGI. CDR3 length: 15 amino acids. With V trimmed by 5 bases and J by 5 bases, 11 bases remained unmatched. CDR3 sequence (DNA): TGTGCCAGCAGTGGTCCGGGGGGTCCGGGGGAGACCCAGTACTTC. This codes for CASSGPGGPGETQYF.

The chain combines TRBV5-6 with TRBJ1-2; D remains ambiguous. The CDR3 runs 14 residues. Germline V gene data show CDR1 as SGHDT and CDR2 as YYEEEE. V gave up 5 bases and J gave up 2 bases, with 13 bases separating them. The CDR3 spells CASSGSGANYGYTF. The CDR3 DNA follows: TGTGCCAGCAGTGGCTCCGGAGCCAACTATGGCTACACCTTC.

This clonotype was seen at least ten times. V and J are TRBV11-2 and TRBJ2-1, with 9 bases aligning to TRBD2. CDR1 is SGHAT and CDR2 is FQNNGV in the germline V gene. There are 16 residues in the CDR3. The trim removed 0 bases at V and 9 bases at J, leaving 9 bases unmatched. The CDR3 region is CASSLDHASGMREQFF. DNA of the CDR3: TGTGCCAGCAGCTTAGATCACGCTAGCGGGATGCGTGAGCAGTTCTTC.